A selection of T cell receptor beta chains follows, all from one sample in a study of T cells in Graves' hyperthyroidism and ophthalmopathy. Via MiXCR, TCRdb re-called the multiplex PCR reads, giving one row per CDR3 protein. This table holds fewer than 750,000 distinct CDR3 sequences, approximately 44% found once. The sample was peripheral blood or thyroid tissue (not recorded which). Receptors originate from a woman younger than 35 with Graves' hyperthyroidism. Each CDR3 is given with its conserved first and last residue. Each record gives: D gene, V gene, CDR3 protein. The D gene is left open where the match is weak.

D gene: NA; V gene: TRBV12-3/TRBV12-4; CDR3 protein: CASSWGGVIDTGELFF
D gene: TRBD2; V gene: TRBV20-1; CDR3 protein: CSASSDASGGTQYF
D gene: TRBD1; V gene: TRBV7-3; CDR3 protein: CASSLAAGGYGIQPQHF
D gene: NA; V gene: TRBV13; CDR3 protein: CASSQGAGLAAEQYF
D gene: NA; V gene: TRBV19; CDR3 protein: CASSITSTGYNEQFF
D gene: TRBD2; V gene: TRBV6-5; CDR3 protein: CASSFLGTTQETQYF
D gene: TRBD2; V gene: TRBV6-6; CDR3 protein: CASSYAGAGANVLTF
D gene: TRBD2; V gene: TRBV20-1; CDR3 protein: CSASGLAAPWDSGTGELFF
D gene: NA; V gene: TRBV19; CDR3 protein: CASSPVRVTQPQHF
D gene: NA; V gene: TRBV7-3; CDR3 protein: CASSLTMINTDTQYF
D gene: TRBD2; V gene: TRBV10-3; CDR3 protein: CAISVSGGTSGRAGELFF
D gene: NA; V gene: TRBV20-1; CDR3 protein: CSAGGSRNTDTQYF
D gene: NA; V gene: TRBV4-3; CDR3 protein: CASSQGGTGYEQYF
D gene: NA; V gene: TRBV18; CDR3 protein: CASSLPSLFYGYTF
D gene: TRBD1; V gene: TRBV13; CDR3 protein: CASSSPRRQGTLTNEKLSF
D gene: TRBD1; V gene: TRBV15; CDR3 protein: CATSARDRGNSPLHF
D gene: TRBD1; V gene: TRBV7-6; CDR3 protein: CASSRGDRAQETQYF
D gene: NA; V gene: TRBV16; CDR3 protein: CASSHLGPNQPQHF
D gene: NA; V gene: TRBV19; CDR3 protein: CASSIPHGYQPQHF
D gene: TRBD2; V gene: TRBV12-3/TRBV12-4; CDR3 protein: CASSTAGAGGELFF
D gene: NA; V gene: TRBV11-1; CDR3 protein: CASSLKSGGQPQHF
D gene: NA; V gene: TRBV7-9; CDR3 protein: CASSWETVRRNSINEQFF
D gene: NA; V gene: TRBV4-1; CDR3 protein: CASSQGEAGTYEQYF
D gene: NA; V gene: TRBV20-1; CDR3 protein: CSASEGVFF
D gene: NA; V gene: TRBV9; CDR3 protein: CASSVVSAGNTGELFF
D gene: TRBD2; V gene: TRBV6-6; CDR3 protein: CASSYFGTSGKYAGELFF
D gene: TRBD2; V gene: TRBV6-5; CDR3 protein: CASSYELAGGLNTGELFF
D gene: TRBD2; V gene: TRBV15; CDR3 protein: CATSRDPTSGNYNEQFF
D gene: NA; V gene: TRBV7-6; CDR3 protein: CASRSRAFPYEQYF
D gene: TRBD2; V gene: TRBV24-1; CDR3 protein: CATRRVSPGLAGAVADTQYF
D gene: NA; V gene: TRBV7-3; CDR3 protein: CASSLDGYLQFF
D gene: TRBD1; V gene: TRBV12-3/TRBV12-4; CDR3 protein: CASGIQGADQPQHF
D gene: NA; V gene: TRBV6-6; CDR3 protein: CASSYGRGSDGYTF
D gene: TRBD1; V gene: TRBV15; CDR3 protein: CATSRRGQGSGETQYF
D gene: NA; V gene: TRBV2; CDR3 protein: CASSPEAGIIPGELFF
D gene: NA; V gene: TRBV6-5; CDR3 protein: CASSSITGLRNTEAFF
D gene: NA; V gene: TRBV9; CDR3 protein: CASSATTGLAGVETQYLGSPLHF
D gene: TRBD1; V gene: TRBV29-1; CDR3 protein: CSLGTGSFYEQYF
D gene: TRBD2; V gene: TRBV10-3; CDR3 protein: CATRDERGYEQYF
D gene: NA; V gene: TRBV10-3; CDR3 protein: CAITGQGTYEQYF
D gene: NA; V gene: TRBV10-3; CDR3 protein: CAISGSLVSAGELFF
D gene: TRBD1; V gene: TRBV7-7; CDR3 protein: CASSRGFGETQYF
D gene: NA; V gene: TRBV27; CDR3 protein: CASSSGQGGETQYF
D gene: NA; V gene: TRBV15; CDR3 protein: CATSKLDKGLGYEQYF
D gene: NA; V gene: TRBV7-9; CDR3 protein: CASSFGGGPGNTIYF
D gene: NA; V gene: TRBV2; CDR3 protein: CASRPQGSDGYTF
D gene: NA; V gene: TRBV20-1; CDR3 protein: CSAPPAGFSSYNEQFF
D gene: TRBD2; V gene: TRBV5-1; CDR3 protein: CASSLTLRTSGGEQFF
D gene: NA; V gene: TRBV5-1; CDR3 protein: CASSLGPGHHNQPQHF
D gene: NA; V gene: TRBV7-9; CDR3 protein: CASSLRRQIVNEQYF
D gene: TRBD2; V gene: TRBV7-9; CDR3 protein: CASSQPTSGRKHEQYF
D gene: TRBD2; V gene: TRBV15; CDR3 protein: CATSARLAGGPYEQYF